This TCR beta chain derives from a study of cytomegalovirus exposure and HLA in healthy donors. Findings of the study overall: Several of the most significant clusters appeared, in a later analysis, to be linked to common viral pathogens. Specificity of three CMV-associated chains for CMV antigens was verified in vitro. Productive rates of about 87% or about 30% were seen for most TCR beta V segments in an earlier analysis.

The PCR contained 60 Vbeta and 13 Jbeta primers. Sequencing was performed with immunoSEQ multiplex PCR; in TCRdb, only in-frame clones are kept and a portion is missing. The sample shows 100,000 or so clones, 12% of them seen only once. Healthy donors of bone marrow made up the group. Germline V lookup: CDR1 SGHNT, CDR2 YYREEE (reference sequence). Germline trimming cut 1 base from V and 8 bases from J; bases unmatched to any gene: 9. The CDR3 length is 15 residues. Concerning this clone itself: Its specificity is not known.

The chain employs TRBV5-4 and TRBJ2-1, with 7 bases aligning to TRBD2. Sequenced: PBMCs. This clonotype originated in a man aged 40-49 years in good health and CMV-seropositive. The CDR3 loop reads CASSLRGLERHEQFF. In nucleotides, the CDR3 is TGTGCCAGCAGCTTGCGCGGACTAGAACGGCATGAGCAGTTCTTC.